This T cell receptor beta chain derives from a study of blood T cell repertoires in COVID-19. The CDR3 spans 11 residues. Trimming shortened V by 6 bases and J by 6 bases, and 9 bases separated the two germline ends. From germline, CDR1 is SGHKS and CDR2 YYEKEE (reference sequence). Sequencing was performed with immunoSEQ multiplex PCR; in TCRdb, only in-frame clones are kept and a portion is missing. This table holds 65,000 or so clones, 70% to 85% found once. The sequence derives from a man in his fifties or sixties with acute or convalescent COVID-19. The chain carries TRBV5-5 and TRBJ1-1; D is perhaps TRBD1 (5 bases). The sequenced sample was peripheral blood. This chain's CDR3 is CASTQGAEAFF. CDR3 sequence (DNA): TGTGCCAGCACTCAAGGGGCTGAAGCTTTCTTT. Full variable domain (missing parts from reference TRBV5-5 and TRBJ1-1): DAGVTQSPTHLIKTRGQQVTLRCSPISGHKSVSWYQQVLGQGPQFIFQYYEKEERGRGNFPDRFSARQFPNYSSELNVNALLLGDSALYLCASTQGAEAFFGQGTRLTVV.